The clone carrying this T cell receptor beta chain was observed at least ten times. Antigen: not known. Researchers amplified the TCR beta CDR3 regions from RNA transcripts. Initially, a first-round RT-PCR of the TCR CDR3 employed the HTBI primer set. MiXCR was run by TCRdb on the multiplex PCR reads, yielding one entry per CDR3 protein. Here the sample spans 200,000 to 300,000 distinct CDR3 sequences, around 25% being singletons. This CDR3 is built from 15 residues. V was trimmed by 5 bases and J by 4 bases, leaving 17 bases between them. Germline V gene data show CDR1 as MNHEY and CDR2 as SVGAGI. The data were obtained in a study of T cells in Graves' hyperthyroidism and ophthalmopathy. General study results and limits: Ophthalmopathy and stable hyperthyroidism were told apart by a 13 V-J model. Most expanded thyroid clonotypes above 0.001 recurred in blood.

The V and J genes are TRBV6-5 and TRBJ1-2, with D tentatively TRBD1 (5 bases). The sample consisted of blood. This sequence was found in a woman aged 40 to 50 with Graves' ophthalmopathy. The CDR3 bases are TGTGCCAGCAGTCCAGACGGGGGTCGGGCCTATGGCTACACCTTC. This translates into CASSPDGGRAYGYTF.